This is a list of T cell receptor beta chains from one sample in a study of cytomegalovirus exposure and HLA in healthy donors. Clones were read by immunoSEQ multiplex PCR, and TCRdb kept only the in-frame ones, dropping some. The sample consists of some 170,000 clones, around 80% of them appearing once. The material sequenced was PBMCs. These receptors were taken from a man aged 35 to 55 in good health and CMV-seronegative. Both conserved end residues are part of each CDR3.

length	J	V	CDR3
15	TRBJ2-7	TRBV11-2	CAGRRGLAAEYEQYF
14	TRBJ1-5	TRBV4-2	CASSQDGGGGPQHF
14	TRBJ2-1	TRBV6-5	CASGAGGTINEQFF
14	TRBJ2-5	TRBV5-4	CASSPGLIQETQYF
14	TRBJ1-5	TRBV27	CASSLGGNDQPQHF
16	TRBJ2-7	TRBV11-2	CASSFSGTSGRYEQYF
16	TRBJ2-1	TRBV9	CASSITGTSSPHEQFF
12	TRBJ1-5	TRBV19	CATGTGNQPQHF
15	TRBJ2-7	TRBV7-2	CASSLGVQGPYEQYF
12	TRBJ2-1	TRBV19	CASSIADNEQFF
14	TRBJ2-7	TRBV28	CAIVPASGAYEQYF
13	TRBJ2-1	TRBV18	CASSPPSFSEQFF
18	TRBJ1-5	TRBV19	CASSIGGRGGDGNQPQHF
15	TRBJ1-1	TRBV10-3	CAISESGQINTEAFF
16	TRBJ2-1	TRBV10-3	CAISRGIAGGYNEQFF
15	TRBJ2-3	TRBV10-3	CASLGGPGFTDTQYF
14	TRBJ2-7	TRBV7-2	CASSLAGITYEQYF
16	TRBJ2-1	TRBV4-2	CASSQDFDRSYNEQFF
17	TRBJ2-2	TRBV10-1	CASSDGLAGEITGELFF
12	TRBJ2-1	TRBV28	CASSLQRNEQFF
17	TRBJ2-2	TRBV4-1	CASSQDRDRGDTGELFF
14	TRBJ1-5	TRBV19	CASRLRGGDQPQHF
17	TRBJ2-1	TRBV5-4	CASSTPLAGGGYNEQFF
15	TRBJ2-7	TRBV7-9	CASSSRGTASYEQYF
19	.	TRBV4-1	CASSQEGPSGRGFSYEQYF
16	TRBJ2-5	TRBV9	CASSEGAGGAGETQYF
13	TRBJ2-7	TRBV7-6	CASSLKGFDEQYF
15	TRBJ2-1	TRBV19	CASSGSGSGLDEQFF
13	TRBJ1-5	TRBV2	CASNGYSNQPQHF
14	TRBJ2-1	TRBV28	CASRGGPMYNEQFF
16	TRBJ2-3	TRBV29-1	CSVDETSGRRTDTQYF
16	TRBJ2-1	TRBV15	CATSRGSGSPYNEQFF
15	TRBJ2-4	TRBV11-1	CASSNPVTGGDIQYF
15	TRBJ2-2	TRBV6-5	CASSSGTIGTGELFF
14	TRBJ2-7	TRBV6-4	CASTSGQDPLEQYF
15	TRBJ2-7	TRBV6-1	CASRNPDRGGTEQYF
17	TRBJ2-7	TRBV21-1	CASSKGAVAGVICEQYF
16	TRBJ2-2	TRBV5-4	CASTKGGGQNTGELFF
15	TRBJ2-7	TRBV6-5	CASRTLAGGSYEQYF
15	TRBJ2-3	TRBV6-1	CASKATLASTDTQYF
17	TRBJ2-1	TRBV9	CASSNYVAGGGSNEQFF